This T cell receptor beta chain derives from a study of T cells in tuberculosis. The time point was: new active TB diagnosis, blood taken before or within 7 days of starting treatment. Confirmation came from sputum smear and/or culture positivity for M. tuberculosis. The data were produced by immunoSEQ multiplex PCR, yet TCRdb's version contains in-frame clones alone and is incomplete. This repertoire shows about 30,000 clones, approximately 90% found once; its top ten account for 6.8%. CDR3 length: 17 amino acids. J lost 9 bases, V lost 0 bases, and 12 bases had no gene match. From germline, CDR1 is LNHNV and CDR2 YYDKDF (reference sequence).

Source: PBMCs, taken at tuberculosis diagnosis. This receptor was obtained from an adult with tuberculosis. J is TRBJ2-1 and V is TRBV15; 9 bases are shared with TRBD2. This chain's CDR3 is CATSRDLDSGGPGEQFF. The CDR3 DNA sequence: TGTGCCACCAGCAGAGATCTCGATAGCGGGGGTCCGGGTGAGCAGTTCTTC. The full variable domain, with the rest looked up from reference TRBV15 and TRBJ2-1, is DAMVIQNPRYQVTQFGKPVTLSCSQTLNHNVMYWYQQKSSQAPKLLFHYYDKDFNNEADTPDNFQSRRPNTSFCFLDIRSPGLGDTAMYLCATSRDLDSGGPGEQFFGPGTRLTVL.